This entry is about one T cell receptor beta chain. The CDR3 length is 15 residues. Trimming removed 0 bases at V and 2 bases at J, with 8 bases between. Germline assignment: CDR1 SGDLS and CDR2 YYNGEE. The data belong to a study of preoperative IRX-2 immunotherapy in early breast cancer. The protocol was immunoSEQ multiplex PCR, while the TCRdb copy is restricted to in-frame clones and leaves out a portion. The profile shows approximately 100,000 clones, 86% of them singletons. The treatment: preoperative locoregional IRX-2 cytokine immunotherapy. Samples came from a phase Ib trial of preoperative locoregional IRX-2 cytokine immunotherapy.

This rearrangement joins TRBV9 to TRBJ1-4; possibly TRBD1 for D (5 bases). The specimen was tumor tissue, collected after IRX-2 immunotherapy. The receptor was derived from a human donor with breast cancer. The CDR3: CASSVAGATNEKLFF. As DNA, the CDR3 is TGTGCCAGCAGCGTAGCTGGGGCTACTAATGAAAAACTGTTTTTT.